This TCR beta chain was recovered during a study of blood T cell repertoires in COVID-19. Study context: The samples span acute and convalescent COVID-19 from the United States, Italy and Spain.

The CDR3 covers 15 residues. Authors' analysis steps: Scientists estimated how many nucleated cells there were by amplifying reference gene primers. Using immunoSEQ multiplex PCR, the repertoire was profiled, and TCRdb retains in-frame clones only, with some absent. The DNA gave D and trimming, while V, J and clone size come from that table. The sample carries 40,000 to 55,000 clones, around 90% recorded once. V is TRBV21-1 and J is TRBJ2-3; the D call of TRBD1 is as the table states it, not checked on the DNA. TRBV21-1 constitutes a pseudogene. The source of this sequence is a man over 45 with active COVID-19. Material: peripheral blood. Written as DNA, the CDR3 is TGTGCCAGCAGCAAAGCGAAGGGGGCGCCGGATACGCAGTATTTT. It codes for CASSKAKGAPDTQYF.